The 27 T cell receptor beta chains in this list originate from one sample, sequenced in a study of OX40 agonist ivuxolimab in advanced cancers. This table comes from immunoSEQ multiplex PCR, and its TCRdb copy is limited to in-frame clones, with some not included. The sample has about 61,000 clones, 70% to 90% seen once. The sequenced sample was CD4+ or CD8+ T cells sorted from blood, obtained in a trial of the OX40 agonist ivuxolimab. The receptors come from an adult with an advanced solid tumor such as melanoma, head and neck, liver or kidney cancer.

The chain combines TRBV5-1 with TRBJ2-7; the D gene is possibly TRBD1 (6 bases). CDR1 and CDR2 from the germline V gene are SGHRS and YFSETQ. The germline V and J ends were trimmed by 4 bases and 5 bases, with 16 bases remaining between them. CDR3 length: 14 amino acids. The CDR3, as DNA: TGCGCCAGCAGCCCCCACTCAGGGACAAACGAGCAGTACTTC. Protein product: CASSPHSGTNEQYF.

This chain connects TRBV6-5 to TRBJ2-1; 7 bases are shared with TRBD1. Germline CDR1 reads MNHEY; CDR2 reads SVGAGI. V gave up 6 bases and J gave up 4 bases; unmatched junction bases: 9. This CDR3 region has 15 residues. This CDR3 reads CASRTGQGGYNEQFF. Written as DNA, the CDR3 is TGTGCCAGCAGGACAGGGCAAGGCGGGTACAATGAGCAGTTCTTC.

This chain connects TRBV19 to TRBJ2-5; D is undetermined. Germline V lookup: CDR1 LNHDA, CDR2 SQIVND (reference sequence). The CDR3 loop spans 11 amino acids. V was shortened by 4 bases and J by 1 base, with 1 base between the two germline ends. The CDR3 sequence is CASSTQETQYF. CDR3 bases: TGTGCCAGTAGTACCCAAGAGACCCAGTACTTC.

The chain combines TRBV7-9 with TRBJ1-2, with D possibly matching TRBD1 (5 bases). This CDR3 contains 16 residues. Deletions cut 0 bases from V and 8 bases from J, with 19 bases between. Germline CDR1 SEHNR, CDR2 FQNEAQ (reference sequence). CDR3 region: CASSLAPAHRSTGYTF. DNA for the CDR3: TGTGCCAGCAGCTTAGCGCCCGCTCACAGGAGCACGGGCTACACCTTC.

This clone was seen just once. The chain links TRBV9 to TRBJ2-7, with 7 bases that match TRBD2. The V gene end was trimmed by 5 bases and the J gene end by 3 bases; junction bases not matched to a gene: 5. Germline loops: CDR1 SGDLS, CDR2 YYNGEE. This CDR3 contains 13 residues. The CDR3 protein is CASSPAGDYEQYF. CDR3 nucleotides: TGTGCCAGCAGTCCCGCGGGAGACTACGAGCAGTACTTC.

V gene TRBV4-3 combines with J gene TRBJ1-3, with unresolved D. Between the trimmed V and J ends, which lost 1 base and 9 bases, there was a span of 13 bases. The CDR3 contains 14 residues. Per germline, CDR1 LGHNA and CDR2 YSLEER. In nucleotides, the CDR3 is TGCGCCAGCAGCCAAGCGAGGTGGCCCGTCACCATATATTTT. Its protein is CASSQARWPVTIYF.

The chain employs TRBV7-9 and TRBJ2-7, with D tentatively TRBD2 (6 bases). Germline assignment: CDR1 SEHNR and CDR2 FQNEAQ (reference sequence). The CDR3 totals 11 residues. V lost 5 bases to trimming and J lost 9 bases, with 11 bases between them. The CDR3 region is CASSREAGQYF. In nucleotides, the CDR3 is TGTGCCAGCAGCAGGGAGGCCGGGCAGTACTTC.

The chain carries TRBV28 and TRBJ1-1; tentatively, D is TRBD1 (5 bases). The CDR3 has 14 amino acids. Germline values: CDR1 MDHEN, CDR2 SYDVKM. V shed 0 bases and J shed 6 bases, with 11 bases lying between them. The CDR3 spells CASSLWGDFSEAFF. For the CDR3, the DNA is TGTGCCAGCAGTTTATGGGGGGACTTTTCTGAAGCTTTCTTT.

The CDR3 reads CASSVGGGGGTGELFF. CDR3 sequence (DNA): TGTGCCAGCAGCGTAGGAGGTGGGGGCGGCACCGGGGAGCTGTTTTTT. J is TRBJ2-2 and V is TRBV9; possible D gene TRBD1, 6 bases. Germline V gives CDR1 SGDLS, CDR2 YYNGEE. There are 16 residues in the CDR3. V lost 0 bases, J lost 4 bases, and 13 bases lay in between.

The CDR3 sequence is CASLGDGLTYEQYF. The CDR3 nucleotides read TGTGCCAGCCTTGGCGACGGATTAACCTACGAGCAGTACTTC. The genes are TRBV28 and TRBJ2-7; no firm D call. Per germline, CDR1 MDHEN and CDR2 SYDVKM. The length of the CDR3 is 14 residues. V lost 8 bases and J 2 bases, leaving 16 bases between the germline ends.

V usage is TRBV6-1 and J usage is TRBJ1-6; perhaps TRBD1 as D (6 bases). The CDR3 is 14 residues long. V was trimmed by 6 bases and J by 9 bases, leaving 15 bases between them. Germline CDR1 is MNHNS and CDR2 is SASEGT. Here the CDR3 reads CASSLTGSGSPLHF. The CDR3 DNA follows: TGTGCCAGCAGCCTCACAGGGTCGGGTTCACCCCTCCACTTT.

This clone was counted between two and nine times. This chain joins TRBV29-1 and TRBJ2-7, with D tentatively TRBD1 or TRBD2 (6 bases each). The ends were cut back, 2 bases at V and 4 bases at J, with 15 bases in the middle. In germline, CDR1 is SQVTM, CDR2 ANQGSEA. The CDR3 length is 14 residues. The CDR3 sequence is CSVELRGARYEQYF. CDR3 coding DNA: TGCAGCGTTGAACTTAGGGGGGCCAGATACGAGCAGTACTTC.

The DNA for the CDR3 is TGTGCCAGCAGGGAAACAGGGAGGAACACTGAAGCTTTCTTT. Its translation is CASRETGRNTEAFF. The chain joins TRBV6-1 to TRBJ1-1, with a weak D call TRBD1 (6 bases). CDR1 and CDR2 (germline): MNHNS, SASEGT. Trimming shortened V by 6 bases and J by 1 base, and 12 bases separated the two germline ends. CDR3 length: 14 amino acids.

The CDR3 DNA sequence: TGTGCCAGCAGACCTAGCGGGAGGGTCGGGGGCACAGATACGCAGTATTTT. This codes for CASRPSGRVGGTDTQYF. This chain joins TRBV14 and TRBJ2-3, with 12 bases lining up with TRBD2. In germline, CDR1 is SGHDN, CDR2 FVKESK. CDR3 size: 17 residues. J lost 1 base, V lost 6 bases, and 8 bases had no gene match.

The chain couples TRBV7-2 to TRBJ2-4; 12 positions match TRBD2. J gave up 4 bases and V 5 bases, and 6 bases lay outside the gene matches. CDR3 length: 16 residues. Germline V gene lookup returns CDR1 SGHTA and CDR2 FQGNSA. CDR3 DNA sequence: TGTGCCAGCAGCGCTCGGCTAGCGGGAGGGAAAAACATTCAGTACTTC. Its protein product is CASSARLAGGKNIQYF.

The chain combines TRBV9 with TRBJ1-1; no clear D. This CDR3 is 15 amino acids long. CDR1 and CDR2 (germline): SGDLS, YYNGEE. V shed 0 bases and J shed 1 base, with 10 bases lying between them. Here the CDR3 DNA reads TGTGCCAGCAGCGTAGATGTGGGCGCGAACACTGAAGCTTTCTTT. Translation: CASSVDVGANTEAFF.

This sequence joins TRBV29-1 and TRBJ1-2; D uncertain. CDR3 length: 13 amino acids. Per germline, CDR1 SQVTM and CDR2 ANQGSEA. The V end lost 4 bases, the J end lost 4 bases, and 13 bases lay between the germline ends. The CDR3 sequence: CSVGQGRVYGYTF. CDR3 in DNA: TGCAGCGTTGGGCAAGGCCGAGTCTATGGCTACACCTTC.

This clone has more than one count but fewer than ten. The chain links TRBV2 to TRBJ2-7; 8 positions match TRBD2. CDR3 length: 14 residues. J lost 7 bases, V lost 1 base, and 6 bases had no gene match. The germline V gene encodes CDR1 SNHLY and CDR2 FYNNEI. The CDR3: CASSEGVRLAEQYF. CDR3 coding DNA: TGTGCCAGCAGTGAAGGGGTTCGACTAGCGGAGCAGTACTTC. Using reference TRBV2 and TRBJ2-7 for the parts outside the CDR3, the full variable domain is EPEVTQTPSHQVTQMGQEVILRCVPISNHLYFYWYRQILGQKVEFLVSFYNNEISEKSEIFDDQFSVERPDGSNFTLKIRSTKLEDSAMYFCASSEGVRLAEQYFGPGTRLTVT.

This chain links TRBV5-1 with TRBJ2-5; tentatively, D is TRBD2 (6 bases). Trimming took off 4 bases at V and 4 bases at J, with 17 bases between the two ends. Germline V gene lookup returns CDR1 SGHRS and CDR2 YFSETQ. The CDR3 is made up of 15 amino acids. CDR3 sequence: CASSISGTLRETQYF. The CDR3 coding sequence is TGCGCCAGCAGCATATCCGGGACTCTTAGAGAGACCCAGTACTTC.

The rearrangement uses TRBV6-1 and TRBJ2-2, with 7 bases matching TRBD2. This CDR3 contains 17 residues. With V trimmed by 3 bases and J by 7 bases, 14 bases remained unmatched. CDR1 and CDR2 from the germline V gene are MNHNS and SASEGT. CDR3 sequence reads: CASSDGPPGLVGGELFF. The CDR3 nucleotides are TGTGCCAGCAGTGATGGGCCTCCTGGACTAGTGGGCGGGGAGCTGTTTTTT.

The chain employs TRBV28 and TRBJ1-6; TRBD1 aligns across 7 bases. The V and J ends lost 9 bases and 6 bases, in that order; junction bases with no gene match: 11. The V gene's germline CDR1 is MDHEN and CDR2 SYDVKM. This CDR3 comprises 15 residues. CDR3 bases: TGTGCCAGTCCCCCTCCGACAGGGCTTAATTCACCCCTCCACTTT. This encodes CASPPPTGLNSPLHF.

The V and J genes are TRBV28 and TRBJ2-7; 7 bases agree with TRBD1. This CDR3 contains 12 residues. Unmatched junction bases numbered 5, after V lost 5 bases and J lost 7 bases. Germline lookup yields CDR1 MDHEN and CDR2 SYDVKM. The CDR3: CASSIGTAEQYF. Here the CDR3 DNA reads TGTGCCAGCAGTATCGGGACAGCTGAGCAGTACTTC.

This clone was seen a single time. The V and J genes are TRBV18 and TRBJ1-4; maybe TRBD1 (5 bases). Deletions cut 3 bases from V and 6 bases from J, with 11 bases between. The CDR3 runs 14 residues. From germline, CDR1 is KGHSH and CDR2 LQKENI. CDR3: CASSPPGTYEKLFF. In DNA form, the CDR3 reads TGTGCCAGCTCACCCCCAGGGACTTATGAAAAACTGTTTTTT.

The V call is TRBV4-1, the J call TRBJ2-2; 11 bases match TRBD1. V shed 5 bases, J shed 6 bases, and the junction held 5 bases outside the gene matches. This CDR3 comprises 15 residues. Germline V CDR1 and CDR2: MGHRA, YSYEKL. CDR3 sequence: CASSGQGAQPGELFF. CDR3 in DNA: TGCGCCAGCAGCGGACAGGGGGCGCAGCCCGGGGAGCTGTTTTTT.

As concerns this clone: Other DNA sequences within the sample encode an identical CDR3. The chain joins TRBV30 to TRBJ1-5, with D possibly being TRBD1 (6 bases). This CDR3 is 13 amino acids long. Germline V gives CDR1 GTSNPN, CDR2 SVGIG (reference sequence). Trimming took 0 bases from V and 7 from J, leaving 10 bases between them. Here the CDR3 reads CAWSVQGGQPQHF. Written as DNA, the CDR3 is TGTGCCTGGAGTGTACAGGGCGGACAGCCCCAGCATTTT.

The V call is TRBV6-5, the J call TRBJ2-7, with TRBD1 matching 7 bases. Germline CDR1 and CDR2: MNHEY and SVGAGI. V was clipped by 2 bases and J by 0 bases; unmatched bases: 7. This CDR3 comprises 16 residues. The CDR3 DNA is TGTGCCAGCAGTTACACCCACGGGACAGCCTCCTACGAGCAGTACTTC. Its translation: CASSYTHGTASYEQYF.

V and J are TRBV19 and TRBJ1-1; D is perhaps TRBD1 (6 bases). Looked up from germline, CDR1 is LNHDA and CDR2 is SQIVND (reference sequence). The CDR3 sequence is 14 residues long. V was clipped by 5 bases and J by 0 bases, with 10 bases between them. The CDR3 spells CASSDRHMNTEAFF. CDR3 coding DNA: TGTGCCAGTAGTGACAGGCACATGAACACTGAAGCTTTCTTT. Full variable domain (rest looked up from reference TRBV19 and TRBJ1-1): DGGITQSPKYLFRKEGQNVTLSCEQNLNHDAMYWYRQDPGQGLRLIYYSQIVNDFQKGDIAEGYSVSREKKESFPLTVTSAQKNPTAFYLCASSDRHMNTEAFFGQGTRLTVV.